This T cell receptor beta chain was obtained from a study of CD8+ T cells in alopecia areata. cDNA reverse transcribed from extracted RNA served as the sequencing template. Libraries were prepared by immunoSEQ multiplex PCR; TCRdb keeps only in-frame clonotypes and omits some of them. The sample carries roughly 150,000 clones, more than 55% recorded once. This clone was counted between two and nine times. Germline values: CDR1 SGDLS, CDR2 YYNGEE. The V and J ends lost 1 base and 0 bases respectively, with 15 bases between them. CDR3 size: 17 residues. This TCR came from a human donor in good health. Sequencing was performed on CD8+ T cells sorted from blood. The chain uses TRBV9 and TRBJ2-3, with D maybe TRBD1 (6 bases). DNA of the CDR3: TGTGCCAGCAGCGTAAGGGGGACGCACTCCAGCACAGATACGCAGTATTTT. Its protein product is CASSVRGTHSSTDTQYF.